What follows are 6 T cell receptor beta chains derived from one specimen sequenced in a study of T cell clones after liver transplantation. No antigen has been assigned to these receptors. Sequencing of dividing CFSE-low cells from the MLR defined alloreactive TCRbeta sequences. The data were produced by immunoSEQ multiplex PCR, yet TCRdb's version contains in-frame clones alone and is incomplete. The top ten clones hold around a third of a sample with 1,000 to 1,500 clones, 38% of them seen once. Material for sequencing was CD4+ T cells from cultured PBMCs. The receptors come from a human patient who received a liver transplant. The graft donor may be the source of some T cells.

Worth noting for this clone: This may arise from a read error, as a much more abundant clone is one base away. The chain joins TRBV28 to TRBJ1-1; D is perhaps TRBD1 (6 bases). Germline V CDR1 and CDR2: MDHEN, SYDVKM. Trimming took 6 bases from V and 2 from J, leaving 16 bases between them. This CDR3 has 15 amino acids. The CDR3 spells CASSPFSGANTEAFF. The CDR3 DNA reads TGTGCCAGCAGCCCTTTCTCAGGGGCTAACACTGAAGCTTTCTTT. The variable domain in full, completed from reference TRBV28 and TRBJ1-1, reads DVKVTQSSRYLVKRTGEKVFLECVQDMDHENMFWYRQDPGLGLRLIYFSYDVKMKEKGDIPEGYSVSREKKERFSLILESASTNQTSMYLCASSPFSGANTEAFFGQGTRLTVV.

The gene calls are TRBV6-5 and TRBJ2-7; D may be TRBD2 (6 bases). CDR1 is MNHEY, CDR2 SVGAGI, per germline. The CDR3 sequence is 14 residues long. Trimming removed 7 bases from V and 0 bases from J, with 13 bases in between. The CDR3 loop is CASITGRSSYEQYF. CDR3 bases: TGTGCCAGCATAACGGGGAGGAGCTCCTACGAGCAGTACTTC.

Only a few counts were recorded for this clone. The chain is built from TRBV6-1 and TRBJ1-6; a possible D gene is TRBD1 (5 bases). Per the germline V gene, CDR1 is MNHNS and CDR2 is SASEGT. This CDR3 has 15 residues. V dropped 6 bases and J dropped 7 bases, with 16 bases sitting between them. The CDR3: CASRGTGGNNSPLHF. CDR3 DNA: TGTGCCAGCAGGGGGACCGGGGGAAACAATTCACCCCTCCACTTT.

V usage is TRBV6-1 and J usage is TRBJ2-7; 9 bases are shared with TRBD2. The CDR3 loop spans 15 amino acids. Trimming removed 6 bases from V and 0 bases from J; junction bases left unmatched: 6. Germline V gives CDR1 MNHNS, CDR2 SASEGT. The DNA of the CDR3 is TGTGCCAGCAGCCGTAGCGGGGGACTCTCCTACGAGCAGTACTTC. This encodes CASSRSGGLSYEQYF.

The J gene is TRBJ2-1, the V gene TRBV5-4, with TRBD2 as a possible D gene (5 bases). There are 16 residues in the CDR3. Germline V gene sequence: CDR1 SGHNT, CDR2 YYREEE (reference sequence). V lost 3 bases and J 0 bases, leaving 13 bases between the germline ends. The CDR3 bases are TGTGCCAGCAGCTCAGGAGGCCCGGGCTCCTACAATGAGCAGTTCTTC. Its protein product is CASSSGGPGSYNEQFF.

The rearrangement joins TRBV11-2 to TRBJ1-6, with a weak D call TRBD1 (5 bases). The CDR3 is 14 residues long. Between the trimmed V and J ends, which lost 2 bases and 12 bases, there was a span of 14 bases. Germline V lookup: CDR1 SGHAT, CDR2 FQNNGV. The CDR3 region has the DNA TGTGCCAGCAGCTTATCCCCCAGGGTAGGACCCCTCCACTTT. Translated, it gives CASSLSPRVGPLHF.